One and the same sample provided the 7 T cell receptor beta chains below, sequenced in a study of T cell responses to AZD1222 COVID-19 vaccine. Only in-frame clones appear in the TCRdb table, and some are missing; sequencing was by immunoSEQ multiplex PCR. Of around 100,000 clones listed, roughly 84% are singletons. The sample here was peripheral blood, taken on day 0 of AZD1222 vaccination. The receptors shown here come from an adult in good health.

The chain uses TRBV7-9 and TRBJ1-2, with no clear D. Looked up from germline, CDR1 is SEHNR and CDR2 is FQNEAQ (reference sequence). Trimming cost V 1 base and J 4 bases, with 10 bases left between them. This CDR3 is 14 amino acids long. In nucleotides, the CDR3 is TGTGCCAGCAGCTTAGACGACCAAGTCTATGGCTACACCTTC. Protein: CASSLDDQVYGYTF.

This clone occurred a few times. The chain employs TRBV7-2 and TRBJ1-2, with 7 bases matching TRBD1. The V gene's germline CDR1 is SGHTA and CDR2 FQGNSA. J was trimmed by 4 bases and V by 5 bases; bases with no gene match: 13. The CDR3 loop spans 16 amino acids. The CDR3 DNA reads TGTGCCAGCAGCCAAATCGGAAGAGGGGGCGCCTATGGCTACACCTTC. Its translation is CASSQIGRGGAYGYTF.

The chain has TRBV7-2 and TRBJ1-6; TRBD1 aligns across 9 bases. CDR3 length equals 18 residues. CDR1 is SGHTA, CDR2 FQGNSA, per germline. Trimming cost V 2 bases and J 2 bases; bases outside gene matches: 7. The CDR3 protein is CASSLTPGQGTYNSPLHF. The DNA for the CDR3 is TGTGCCAGCAGCTTAACTCCGGGACAGGGAACCTATAATTCACCCCTCCACTTT. The variable domain in full, completed from reference TRBV7-2 and TRBJ1-6, reads GAGVSQSPSNKVTEKGKDVELRCDPISGHTALYWYRQSLGQGLEFLIYFQGNSAPDKSGLPSDRFSAERTGGSVSTLTIQRTQQEDSAVYLCASSLTPGQGTYNSPLHFGNGTRLTVT.

The chain employs TRBV16 and TRBJ1-4; D is undetermined. The ends were cut back, 4 bases at V and 0 bases at J, with 9 bases in the middle. This CDR3 spans 15 amino acids. The germline CDR1 and CDR2 sequences are KGHSY and FQNENV. The CDR3 DNA follows: TGTGCCAGCAGCCGACATGCTGCAACTAATGAAAAACTGTTTTTT. Translating gives CASSRHAATNEKLFF.

The chain uses TRBV19 and TRBJ1-1; D gene uncertain. Per germline, CDR1 LNHDA and CDR2 SQIVND (reference sequence). This CDR3 contains 16 residues. Trimming pared 6 bases from V and 6 bases from J, leaving 23 bases between. The CDR3 region has the DNA TGTGCCAGTAGCAACGGACCGGGCCCGGGAGAGGCTGAAGCTTTCTTT. It translates to CASSNGPGPGEAEAFF.

This chain connects TRBV6-6 to TRBJ2-5; no clear D gene. The V gene lost 4 bases and the J gene lost 4 bases, with 7 bases spanning the gap. CDR3 length equals 12 residues. Germline V CDR1 and CDR2: MNHNY, SVGAGI (reference sequence). CDR3 loop: CASSFSGETQYF. The DNA of the CDR3 is TGTGCCAGCAGTTTCTCAGGAGAGACCCAGTACTTC.

The V and J genes are TRBV12-3 or TRBV12-4 and TRBJ1-1; D uncertain. V shed 4 bases and J shed 0 bases, with 6 bases lying between them. The CDR3 is 13 residues long. The CDR3 sequence: CASSSLLNTEAFF. In nucleotides, the CDR3 is TGTGCCAGCAGTTCCCTGTTGAACACTGAAGCTTTCTTT.